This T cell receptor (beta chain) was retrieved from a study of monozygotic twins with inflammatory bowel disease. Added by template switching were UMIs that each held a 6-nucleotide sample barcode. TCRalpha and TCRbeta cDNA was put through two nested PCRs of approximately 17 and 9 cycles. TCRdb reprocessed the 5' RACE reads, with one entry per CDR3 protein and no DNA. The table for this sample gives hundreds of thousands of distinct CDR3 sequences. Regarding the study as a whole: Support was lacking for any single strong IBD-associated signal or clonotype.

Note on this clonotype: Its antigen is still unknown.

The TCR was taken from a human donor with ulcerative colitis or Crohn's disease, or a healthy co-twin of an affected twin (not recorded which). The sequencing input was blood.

This CDR3 reads CASSLGGYGETQYF. The chain uses TRBV7-2 and TRBJ2-5; TCRdb calls TRBD2, which cannot be checked without DNA. This CDR3 spans 14 amino acids. Germline CDR1 and CDR2: SGHTA and FQGNSA.